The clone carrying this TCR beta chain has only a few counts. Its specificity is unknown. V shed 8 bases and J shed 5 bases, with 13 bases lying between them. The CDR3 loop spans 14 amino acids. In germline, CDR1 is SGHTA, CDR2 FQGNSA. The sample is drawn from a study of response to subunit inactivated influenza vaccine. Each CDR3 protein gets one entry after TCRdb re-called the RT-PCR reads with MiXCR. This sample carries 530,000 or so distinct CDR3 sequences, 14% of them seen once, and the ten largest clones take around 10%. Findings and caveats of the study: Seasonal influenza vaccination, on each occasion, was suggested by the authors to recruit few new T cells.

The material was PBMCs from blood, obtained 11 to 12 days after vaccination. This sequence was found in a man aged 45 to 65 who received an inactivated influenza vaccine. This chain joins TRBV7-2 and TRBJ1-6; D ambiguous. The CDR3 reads CASGDRRNNSPLHF. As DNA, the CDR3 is TGTGCCAGCGGCGATCGCAGGAATAATTCACCCCTCCACTTT.